Listed here are 6 T cell receptor beta chains from one sample, sequenced in a study of T cell clones after liver transplantation. TCRdb's table, derived via immunoSEQ multiplex PCR, lists solely in-frame clones and lacks some. The data hold about 80,000 clones, with 65% to 85% observed a single time. Source: CD4+ T cells from blood, taken roughly 3.5 years after liver transplant. The receptors were sampled from a human patient who received a liver transplant. Some T cells could come from the graft donor.

The chain uses TRBV7-9 and TRBJ1-2; TRBD1 matches 9 bases. The CDR3 totals 15 residues. The trim removed 3 bases at V and 2 bases at J, leaving 4 bases unmatched. CDR1 is SEHNR, CDR2 FQNEAQ, per germline (reference sequence). The CDR3, as DNA: TGTGCCAGCAGCTTGGGGGACAGGGTCAACTATGGCTACACCTTC. It translates to CASSLGDRVNYGYTF.

The V and J genes are TRBV2 and TRBJ1-5, with TRBD1 as a possible D gene (5 bases). The CDR3 has 16 residues. V was clipped by 6 bases and J by 3 bases, with 18 bases between them. The germline V gene encodes CDR1 SNHLY and CDR2 FYNNEI. This chain's CDR3 is CASRGKAAGPNQPQHF. The CDR3 bases are TGTGCCAGCAGAGGGAAGGCAGCGGGGCCCAATCAGCCCCAGCATTTT.

V usage is TRBV7-9 and J usage is TRBJ2-3, with TRBD1 matching 7 bases. The junction had 19 bases not matched to a gene; V was cut back by 6 bases and J by 4 bases. The CDR3 is made up of 18 amino acids. Per the germline V gene, CDR1 is SEHNR and CDR2 is FQNEAQ (reference sequence). The CDR3: CASRPRGGVRTGADTQYF. CDR3 coding DNA: TGTGCCAGCAGACCGAGAGGGGGAGTGAGGACAGGAGCAGATACGCAGTATTTT.

The chain combines TRBV6-5 with TRBJ1-2; D possibly corresponds to TRBD1 (5 bases). The CDR3 is made up of 16 amino acids. Trimming stripped 4 bases from V and 4 bases from J, with 19 bases between. Per the germline V gene, CDR1 is MNHEY and CDR2 is SVGAGI. The DNA for the CDR3 is TGTGCCAGCAGTTGGGGTGAGGGGCCGTCGAGCTATGGCTACACCTTC. Residues: CASSWGEGPSSYGYTF.

The rearrangement uses TRBV5-1 and TRBJ2-1; 11 nucleotides match TRBD2. CDR3 length equals 16 residues. The ends lost 1 base at V and 6 bases at J; junction bases unmatched: 6. In germline, CDR1 is SGHRS, CDR2 YFSETQ. The CDR3 nucleotides read TGCGCCAGCAGCTTGATTAGCGGGAGGGCCCTCAATGAGCAGTTCTTC. This encodes CASSLISGRALNEQFF.

The CDR3 sequence is CASSIKAGLTFAGYNEQFF. The DNA of the CDR3 is TGTGCCAGTAGTATTAAAGCGGGACTCACATTCGCGGGGTACAATGAGCAGTTCTTC. This rearrangement joins TRBV19 to TRBJ2-1; 7 positions agree with TRBD2. Trimming at V came to 3 bases and at J to 4 bases, leaving 18 bases not matched to a gene. The CDR3 runs to 19 residues. CDR1 and CDR2 from the germline V gene are LNHDA and SQIVND (reference sequence).